This T cell receptor (beta chain) is from a study of CD8+ T cells in alopecia areata. Extracted RNA was reverse transcribed into cDNA, the sequencing template. Method: immunoSEQ multiplex PCR; TCRdb's copy keeps in-frame clones and lacks some. The repertoire holds 37,000 or so clones, with around half as singletons. CD4+ cells from 4 or 5 patients were sorted into CD25+CD127- cells. V was trimmed by 1 base and J by 5 bases, leaving 12 bases between them. The germline CDR1 and CDR2 sequences are SGHRS and YFSETQ. This CDR3 spans 14 amino acids. The sequencing sample was made of CD4+ Tregs sorted from blood. The V gene is TRBV5-1, the J gene TRBJ2-5, with a weak D call TRBD1 (5 bases). The sequence was collected from a human donor with alopecia areata. CDR3 amino acids: CASSLRRVVETQYF. The CDR3 DNA reads as TGCGCCAGCAGCTTGCGCAGGGTGGTGGAGACCCAGTACTTC.